This T cell receptor beta chain was identified in a study of blood T cells in healthy people across ages. As for the study in general: Template-switching capture recovered about one barcoded beta molecule per two T cells.

It was with a sample-barcoded 5' primer and a J-beta primer mix that a second PCR of roughly 7 to 12 cycles was run. A tag from a template-switch adaptor with 12 random nucleotides marked each cDNA molecule. TCRdb re-called the 5' RACE reads through MiXCR, storing one row per CDR3 protein. Of about 1.6 million distinct CDR3 sequences listed, about 32% are singletons. Germline values: CDR1 SGHVS, CDR2 FQNEAQ. The CDR3 runs 17 residues. V was cut by 5 bases and J by 3 bases, with 20 bases left in between. This sequence originates from a young woman in good health. The sequencing sample was made of blood. The J gene is TRBJ2-1, the V gene TRBV7-8, with D maybe TRBD2 (5 bases). CDR3 sequence: CASSADYFTHIYNEQFF. CDR3 nucleotides: TGTGCCAGCAGCGCAGACTACTTTACGCACATCTACAATGAGCAGTTCTTC.